This T cell receptor (beta chain) was sequenced for a study of T cells in Graves' hyperthyroidism and ophthalmopathy. For the study at large: Peripheral blood was taken when the disease was first diagnosed, before any treatment began. Study-wide points: Researchers found most expanded thyroid clonotypes above 0.001 in blood as well.

V dropped 3 bases and J dropped 1; count of bases not matched to a gene: 5. CDR3 length: 16 amino acids. Per germline, CDR1 KGHSY and CDR2 FQNENV. RNA transcripts provided the source from which TCR beta CDR3 regions were amplified. A set of HTBI primers served as the primers for a first-round RT-PCR of the TCR CDR3. MiXCR, applied by TCRdb to the multiplex PCR reads, yields one record per CDR3 protein. The table records over 650,000 distinct CDR3 sequences, roughly 15% of them present only once. This clonotype was seen repeatedly, ten times or more. Its specificity is unknown. Sequenced: blood. The genes are TRBV16 and TRBJ2-2; 7 positions agree with TRBD1. The receptor's source is a man aged 18 to 29 with Graves' hyperthyroidism. The CDR3 DNA follows: TGTGCCAGCAGCCACCCCGGGACAGAGAACACCGGGGAGCTGTTTTTT. Translated, it gives CASSHPGTENTGELFF.